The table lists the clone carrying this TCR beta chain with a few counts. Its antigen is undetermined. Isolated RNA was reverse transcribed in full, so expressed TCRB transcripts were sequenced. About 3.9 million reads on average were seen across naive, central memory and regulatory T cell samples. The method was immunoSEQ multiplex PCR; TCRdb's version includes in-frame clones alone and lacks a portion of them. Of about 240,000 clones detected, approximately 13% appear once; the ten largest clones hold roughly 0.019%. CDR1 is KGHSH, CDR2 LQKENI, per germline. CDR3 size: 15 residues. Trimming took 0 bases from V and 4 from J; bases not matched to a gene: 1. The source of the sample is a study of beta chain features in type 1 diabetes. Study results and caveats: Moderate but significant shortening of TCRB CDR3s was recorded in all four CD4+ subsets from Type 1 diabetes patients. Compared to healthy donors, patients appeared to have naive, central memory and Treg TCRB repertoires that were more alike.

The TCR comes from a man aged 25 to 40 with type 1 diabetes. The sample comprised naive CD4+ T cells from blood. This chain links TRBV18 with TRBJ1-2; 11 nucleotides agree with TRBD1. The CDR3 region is CASSPPGTGGYGYTF. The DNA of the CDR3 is TGTGCCAGCTCACCACCAGGGACAGGGGGCTATGGCTACACCTTC.